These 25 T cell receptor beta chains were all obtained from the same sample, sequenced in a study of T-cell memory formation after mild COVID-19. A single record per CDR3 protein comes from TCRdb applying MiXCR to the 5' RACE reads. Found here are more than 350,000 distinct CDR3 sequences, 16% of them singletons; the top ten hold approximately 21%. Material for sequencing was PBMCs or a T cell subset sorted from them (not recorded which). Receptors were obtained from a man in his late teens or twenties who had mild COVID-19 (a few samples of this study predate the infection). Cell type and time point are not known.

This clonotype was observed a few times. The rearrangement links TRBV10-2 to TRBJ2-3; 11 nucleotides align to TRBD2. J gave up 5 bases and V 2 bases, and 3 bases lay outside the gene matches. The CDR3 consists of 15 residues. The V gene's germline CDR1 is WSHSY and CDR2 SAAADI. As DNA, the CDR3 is TGCGCCAGCAGTGAGGCTAGCGGGGGGATAGATACGCAGTATTTT. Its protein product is CASSEASGGIDTQYF.

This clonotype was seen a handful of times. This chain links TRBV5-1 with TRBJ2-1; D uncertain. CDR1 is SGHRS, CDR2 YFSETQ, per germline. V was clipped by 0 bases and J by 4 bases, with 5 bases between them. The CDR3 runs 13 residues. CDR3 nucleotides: TGCGCCAGCAGCTTGGAAAATTACAATGAGCAGTTCTTC. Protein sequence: CASSLENYNEQFF.

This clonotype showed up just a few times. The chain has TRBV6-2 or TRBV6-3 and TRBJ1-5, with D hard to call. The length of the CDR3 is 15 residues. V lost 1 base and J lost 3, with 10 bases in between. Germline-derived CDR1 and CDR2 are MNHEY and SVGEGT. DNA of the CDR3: TGTGCCAGCAGTTACTTGGGAGGGAACAATCAGCCCCAGCATTTT. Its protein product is CASSYLGGNNQPQHF.

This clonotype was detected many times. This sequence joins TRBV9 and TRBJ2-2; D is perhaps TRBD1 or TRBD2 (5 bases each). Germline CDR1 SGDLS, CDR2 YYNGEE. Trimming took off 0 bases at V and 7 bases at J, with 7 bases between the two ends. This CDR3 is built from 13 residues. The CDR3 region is CASSVVGGGELFF. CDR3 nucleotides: TGTGCCAGCAGCGTAGTTGGGGGCGGGGAGCTGTTTTTT.

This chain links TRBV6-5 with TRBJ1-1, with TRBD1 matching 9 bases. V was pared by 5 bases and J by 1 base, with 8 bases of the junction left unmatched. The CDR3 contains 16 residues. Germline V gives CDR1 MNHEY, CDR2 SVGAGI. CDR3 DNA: TGTGCCAGCAGTCCCCGGACAGGGGCGGCGAACACTGAAGCTTTCTTT. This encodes CASSPRTGAANTEAFF.

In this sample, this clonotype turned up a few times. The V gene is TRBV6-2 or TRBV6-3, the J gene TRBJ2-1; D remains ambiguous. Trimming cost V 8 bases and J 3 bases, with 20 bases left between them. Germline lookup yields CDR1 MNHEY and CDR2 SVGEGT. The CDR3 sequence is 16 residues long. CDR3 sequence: CASLESAANIYNEQFF. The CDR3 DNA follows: TGTGCCAGCCTGGAGTCGGCAGCGAACATCTACAATGAGCAGTTCTTC.

The CDR3, as DNA: TGTGCCAGCAGTGATGCAGGAATCACCGGGGAGCTGTTTTTT. It translates to CASSDAGITGELFF. The V gene is TRBV25-1, the J gene TRBJ2-2; no clear D gene. CDR1 is MGHDK and CDR2 is SYGVNS in the germline V gene. This CDR3 region has 14 residues. V was cut by 3 bases and J by 4 bases, with 9 bases left in between.

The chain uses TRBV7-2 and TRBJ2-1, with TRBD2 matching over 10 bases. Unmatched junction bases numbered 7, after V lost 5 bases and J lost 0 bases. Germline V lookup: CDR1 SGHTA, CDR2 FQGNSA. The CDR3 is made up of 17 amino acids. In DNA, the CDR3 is TGTGCCAGCAGCGGTAGCGGGGGGCCGAGCTCCTACAATGAGCAGTTCTTC. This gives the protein CASSGSGGPSSYNEQFF.

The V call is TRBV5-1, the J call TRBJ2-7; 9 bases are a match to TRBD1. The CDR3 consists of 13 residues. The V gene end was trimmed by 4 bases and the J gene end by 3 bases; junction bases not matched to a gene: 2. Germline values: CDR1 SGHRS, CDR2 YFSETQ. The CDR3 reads CASSVDRGYEQYF. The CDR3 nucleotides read TGCGCCAGCAGCGTGGACAGGGGCTACGAGCAGTACTTC. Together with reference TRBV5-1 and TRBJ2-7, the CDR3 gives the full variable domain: KAGVTQTPRYLIKTRGQQVTLSCSPISGHRSVSWYQQTPGQGLQFLFEYFSETQRNKGNFPGRFSGRQFSNSRSEMNVSTLELGDSALYLCASSVDRGYEQYFGPGTRLTVT.

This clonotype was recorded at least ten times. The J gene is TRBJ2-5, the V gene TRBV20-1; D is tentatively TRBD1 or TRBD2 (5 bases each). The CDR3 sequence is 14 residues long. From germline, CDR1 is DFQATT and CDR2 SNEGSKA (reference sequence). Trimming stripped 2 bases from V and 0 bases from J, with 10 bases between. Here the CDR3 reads CSARREGYQETQYF. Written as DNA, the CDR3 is TGCAGTGCTAGACGTGAGGGGTACCAAGAGACCCAGTACTTC.

The CDR3 protein is CASSAGQGVQPQHF. DNA of the CDR3: TGTGCCAGCAGCGCGGGACAGGGGGTGCAGCCCCAGCATTTT. This chain joins TRBV7-6 and TRBJ1-5, with 11 bases that match TRBD1. CDR3 length: 14 residues. CDR1 and CDR2 from the germline V gene are SGHVS and FNYEAQ. V shed 5 bases, J shed 7 bases, and the junction held 4 bases outside the gene matches.

CDR3 sequence (DNA): TGCAGTGCTAGCGGGGGAGGCCTCCAAGAGACCCAGTACTTC. Protein product: CSASGGGLQETQYF. The chain joins TRBV20-1 to TRBJ2-5, with TRBD2 as a possible D gene (6 bases). The CDR3 spans 14 residues. Per germline, CDR1 DFQATT and CDR2 SNEGSKA (reference sequence). Trimming left V 3 bases short and J 1 base short, with 12 bases between.

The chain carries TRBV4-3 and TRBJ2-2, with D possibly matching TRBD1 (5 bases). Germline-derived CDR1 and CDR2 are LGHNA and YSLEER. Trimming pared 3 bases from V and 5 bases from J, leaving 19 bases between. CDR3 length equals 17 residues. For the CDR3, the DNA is TGCGCCAGCAGCCAGGTTGCCGCACAGACAGAGACCGGGGAGCTGTTTTTT. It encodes CASSQVAAQTETGELFF.

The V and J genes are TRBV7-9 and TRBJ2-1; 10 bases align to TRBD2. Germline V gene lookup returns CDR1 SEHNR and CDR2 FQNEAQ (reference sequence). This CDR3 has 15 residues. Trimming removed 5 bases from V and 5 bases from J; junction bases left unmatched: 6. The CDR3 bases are TGTGCCAGCAGCATTAGCGGGGGGCTGAACAATGAGCAGTTCTTC. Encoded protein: CASSISGGLNNEQFF.

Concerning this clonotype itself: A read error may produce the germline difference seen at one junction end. This chain's CDR3 is CAGSLFLAGAQETQYF. CDR3 nucleotide sequence: TGCGCCGGCAGCTTGTTCCTAGCGGGGGCCCAAGAGACCCAGTACTTC. V gene TRBV5-1 combines with J gene TRBJ2-5, with 10 bases matching TRBD2. The germline CDR1 and CDR2 sequences are SGHRS and YFSETQ. The CDR3 is 16 residues long.

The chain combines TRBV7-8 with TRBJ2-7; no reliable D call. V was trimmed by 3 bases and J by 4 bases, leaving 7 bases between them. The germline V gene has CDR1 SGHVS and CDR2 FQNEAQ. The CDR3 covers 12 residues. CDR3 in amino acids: CASSFHSYEQYF. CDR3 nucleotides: TGTGCCAGCAGCTTCCATAGTTACGAGCAGTACTTC.

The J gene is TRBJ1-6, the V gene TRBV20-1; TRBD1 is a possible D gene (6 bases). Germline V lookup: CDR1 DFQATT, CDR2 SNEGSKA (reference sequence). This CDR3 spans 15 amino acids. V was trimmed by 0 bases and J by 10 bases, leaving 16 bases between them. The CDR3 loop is CSARDLGRGGSPLHF. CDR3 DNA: TGCAGTGCTAGAGATCTGGGCAGGGGTGGATCACCCCTCCACTTT.

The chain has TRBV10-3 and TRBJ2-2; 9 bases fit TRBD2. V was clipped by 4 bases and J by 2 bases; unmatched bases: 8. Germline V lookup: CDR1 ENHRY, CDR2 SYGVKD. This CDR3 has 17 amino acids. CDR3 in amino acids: CAISAPRLADNTGELFF. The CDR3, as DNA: TGTGCCATCAGTGCGCCTCGACTAGCGGACAACACCGGGGAGCTGTTTTTT.

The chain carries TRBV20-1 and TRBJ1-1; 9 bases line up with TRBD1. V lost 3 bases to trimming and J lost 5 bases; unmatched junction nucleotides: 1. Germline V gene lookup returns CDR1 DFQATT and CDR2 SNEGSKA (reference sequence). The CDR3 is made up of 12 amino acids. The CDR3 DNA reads TGCAGTGCTAGGGGGACAGGGACTGAAGCTTTCTTT. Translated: CSARGTGTEAFF.

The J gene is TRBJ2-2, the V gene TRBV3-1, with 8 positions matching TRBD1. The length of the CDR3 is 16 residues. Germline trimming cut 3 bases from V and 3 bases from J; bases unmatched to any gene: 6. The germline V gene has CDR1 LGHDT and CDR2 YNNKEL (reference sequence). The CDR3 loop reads CASSHLTGVDTGELFF. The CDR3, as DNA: TGTGCCAGCAGCCACCTGACAGGGGTGGACACCGGGGAGCTGTTTTTT.

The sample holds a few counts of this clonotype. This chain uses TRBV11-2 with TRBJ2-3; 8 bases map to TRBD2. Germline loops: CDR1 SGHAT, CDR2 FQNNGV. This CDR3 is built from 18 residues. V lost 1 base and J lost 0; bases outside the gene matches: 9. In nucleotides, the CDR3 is TGTGCCAGCAGCTTAGCCCCCACTAGCGGAGAGAGCACAGATACGCAGTATTTT. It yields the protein CASSLAPTSGESTDTQYF.

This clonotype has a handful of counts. This CDR3 is CASSPGTGNHEQYF. CDR3 nucleotides: TGTGCCAGCAGTCCTGGGACAGGGAACCACGAGCAGTACTTC. The rearrangement uses TRBV7-2 and TRBJ2-7; 9 bases fit TRBD1. This CDR3 has 14 amino acids. Unmatched junction bases numbered 8, after V lost 6 bases and J lost 5 bases. Germline V lookup: CDR1 SGHTA, CDR2 FQGNSA.

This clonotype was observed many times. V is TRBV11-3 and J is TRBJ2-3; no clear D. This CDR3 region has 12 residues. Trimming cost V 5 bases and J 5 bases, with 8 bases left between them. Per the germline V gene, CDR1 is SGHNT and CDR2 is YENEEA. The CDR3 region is CASSPMGDTQYF. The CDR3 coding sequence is TGTGCCAGCAGCCCGATGGGAGATACGCAGTATTTT.

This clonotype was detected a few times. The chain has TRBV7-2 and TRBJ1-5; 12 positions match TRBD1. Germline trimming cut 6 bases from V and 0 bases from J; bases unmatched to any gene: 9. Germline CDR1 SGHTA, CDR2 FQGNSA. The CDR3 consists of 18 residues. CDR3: CASSSGTGGPYSNQPQHF. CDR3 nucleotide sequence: TGTGCCAGCAGTTCCGGGACAGGGGGCCCTTATAGCAATCAGCCCCAGCATTTT.

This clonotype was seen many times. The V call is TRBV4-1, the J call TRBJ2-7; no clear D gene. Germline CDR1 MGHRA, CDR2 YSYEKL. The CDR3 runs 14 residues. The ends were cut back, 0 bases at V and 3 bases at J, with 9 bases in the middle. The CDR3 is CASSQENSGYEQYV. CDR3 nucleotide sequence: TGCGCCAGCAGCCAAGAAAACTCCGGCTACGAGCAGTACGTC.